This T cell receptor beta chain emerged from a study of blood T cells in healthy people across ages. Per germline, CDR1 SQVTM and CDR2 ANQGSEA. The CDR3 is 17 residues long. On this clonotype: Sequence at one end of the junction differs from germline and may be a read error.

Using a J-beta primer mix together with a sample-barcoded 5' primer, a second PCR was run for about 6 to 12 cycles. Via MiXCR, TCRdb re-called the 5' RACE reads, giving one row per CDR3 protein. The sample lists about 680,000 distinct CDR3 sequences, 45% to 50% seen once, with 25% to 35% in the top ten. The rearrangement links TRBV29-1 to TRBJ2-3, with 13 bases identical to TRBD2. Sequenced input: blood. This receptor was taken from a woman in her sixties or seventies in good health. In DNA, the CDR3 is TGCAGCATTGAAGATCAAGGGACTAGCGGGAAGGTAGATACGCAGTATTTT. Encoded protein: CSIEDQGTSGKVDTQYF.